This record covers a single T cell receptor (beta chain). This clone was observed a handful of times. The specificity of this receptor is unknown. No base qualities exist here, and no much larger clone lies one base off it. Each collaborating institution followed its own protocols to collect whole blood in K2EDTA tubes. Collaborator samples were shipped for TCRbeta analysis as frozen whole blood, isolated PBMCs, or DNA extracted from either sample type. The entry originates in a study of blood T cell repertoires in COVID-19 (dated by TCRdb to 2020 to 2022). For the study in its entirety: Samples from collaborators originated in the United States, Italy and Spain and spanned both the acute and convalescent phases of COVID-19. Subjects who had been exposed to COVID-19, were actively infected with it, or had recovered from it provided the deeply sampled blood TCRbeta repertoires that made up the dataset. The material from the prospective study consisted of cDNA or gDNA derived from T cells, B-cell-depleted T cells, or PBMCs. The repertoires were released in a freely available public database meant as a resource for research on the immune response to SARS-CoV-2. A de-identified subject ID, COVID-19 status, age in years and sex were almost always included in the sample metadata. Where available, HLA class I and class II types were obtained from metadata supplied by the sample provider rather than from assay-based typing. Samples came from the ongoing ImmuneRACE study (first 160 participants) plus 1,254 subjects from 6 global collaborators.

What the authors observed across the whole study: The amount of clinical and demographic metadata varied by source and participant and was provided uncurated.

V is cut by 4 bases and J by 0 bases, and the space between the germline ends is 13 bases. From its cysteine to its phenylalanine, the CDR3 spans 15 amino acids. Just the 45-base CDR3 DNA is kept, in frame starting at base 1. From the germline V gene, CDR1 is MDHEN and CDR2 is SYDVKM. TCRbeta CDR3 regions were amplified from genomic DNA by means of the immunoSEQ Assay, a bias-controlled multiplex PCR. In the paper's pipeline: Nucleated cell counts per sample were estimated from amplification of reference gene primers within the assay. Sequence reads were collapsed and filtered to measure the absolute abundance of every unique TCRbeta CDR3 rearrangement. For each sample, productive Simpson clonality was calculated by taking the square root of Simpson's diversity index across productive rearrangements. Here the immuneACCESS table is served through TCRdb, limited to in-frame sequences with V and J called. Missing clones are a known gap in these copies; in checked studies unresolved V genes cover under half, and the rest lacks a known reason. The DNA gave D and trimming, while V, J and clone size come from that table. This sample holds more than 85,000 clones; about 80% were observed only once. Roughly a quarter of the sample is taken by the ten largest.

The V gene is TRBV28 and the J gene is TRBJ2-7; 7 matching bases give a weak D call of TRBD2. The TCR sequence derives from a man in his 70s with acute or convalescent COVID-19. Material: peripheral blood. The CDR3 reads CASSSGGLRSYEQYF. The DNA is TGTGCCAGCAGTTCCGGGGGGCTGCGCTCCTACGAGCAGTACTTC.